This T cell receptor beta chain was observed in a study of T cells in Graves' hyperthyroidism and ophthalmopathy. Whole-study context: Before treatment of any kind, peripheral blood was taken at initial diagnosis. General study points: In the blood, most expanded thyroid clonotypes above 0.001 appeared as well.

CDR3 length: 15 amino acids. J gave up 4 bases and V 2 bases, and 9 bases lay outside the gene matches. Germline-derived CDR1 and CDR2 are SGHNT and YYREEE (reference sequence). From RNA transcripts, TCR beta CDR3 regions were amplified. TCR CDR3 underwent first-round RT-PCR with the HTBI primer set. MiXCR was run by TCRdb on the multiplex PCR reads, yielding one entry per CDR3 protein. The profile covers approximately 600,000 distinct CDR3 sequences, with 20% appearing a single time and around a third taken by the ten largest. About this clonotype: Its antigen is undetermined.

Diagnoses rested on clinical symptoms, serum thyroxine and TRAb, thyroid ultrasound and orbital computed tomography. The rearrangement links TRBV5-4 to TRBJ2-7; 7 bases are shared with TRBD1. This clonotype originated in a man aged 25-45 years with Graves' ophthalmopathy. Sequencing was done on a sample of blood. The CDR3 is CASSFIDRVRYEQYF. For the CDR3, the DNA is TGTGCCAGCAGCTTCATCGACAGGGTTCGATACGAGCAGTACTTC.